This TCR beta chain emerged from a study of cytomegalovirus exposure and HLA in healthy donors. Findings and caveats of the study: A later analysis by the authors found several of the most significant clusters apparently linked to common viral pathogens. The authors listed roughly 150 TCR beta chains as cytomegalovirus-associated.

Comments on this clone: Its specificity is unknown.

Participants comprised healthy donors of bone marrow. Nominal health characterized the donors when sampled, though unrecorded immune exposures were likely. Use of 60 Vbeta and 13 Jbeta primers characterized the PCR. Libraries were prepared by immunoSEQ multiplex PCR; TCRdb keeps only in-frame clonotypes and omits some of them. The sample lists about 180,000 clones, 70% to 80% occurring once. The CDR3 has 14 amino acids. Germline loops: CDR1 WSHSY, CDR2 SAAADI. V was pared by 4 bases and J by 1 base, with 10 bases between. This chain links TRBV10-2 with TRBJ1-1; a possible D gene is TRBD1 (6 bases). The clonotype originates from a man in his sixties in good health and CMV-seronegative. The specimen was PBMCs. The DNA of the CDR3 is TGCGCCAGCAGTGTGACAGGAGAGAACACTGAAGCTTTCTTT. Encoded protein: CASSVTGENTEAFF.